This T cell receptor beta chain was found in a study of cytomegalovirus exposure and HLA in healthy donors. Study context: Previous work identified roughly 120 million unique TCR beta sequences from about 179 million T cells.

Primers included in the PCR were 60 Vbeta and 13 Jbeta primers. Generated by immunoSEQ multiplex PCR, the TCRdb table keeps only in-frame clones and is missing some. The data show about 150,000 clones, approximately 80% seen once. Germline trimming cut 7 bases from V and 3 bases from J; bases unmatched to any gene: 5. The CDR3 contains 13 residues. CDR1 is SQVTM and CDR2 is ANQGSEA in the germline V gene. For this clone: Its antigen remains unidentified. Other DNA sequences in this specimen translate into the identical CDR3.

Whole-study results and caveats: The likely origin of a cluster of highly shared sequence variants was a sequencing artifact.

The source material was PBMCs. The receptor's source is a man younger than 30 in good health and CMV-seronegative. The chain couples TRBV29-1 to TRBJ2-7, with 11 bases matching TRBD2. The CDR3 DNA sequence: TGCAGCGCCGGGACTAGCGGAAGCTACGAGCAGTACTTC. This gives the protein CSAGTSGSYEQYF.